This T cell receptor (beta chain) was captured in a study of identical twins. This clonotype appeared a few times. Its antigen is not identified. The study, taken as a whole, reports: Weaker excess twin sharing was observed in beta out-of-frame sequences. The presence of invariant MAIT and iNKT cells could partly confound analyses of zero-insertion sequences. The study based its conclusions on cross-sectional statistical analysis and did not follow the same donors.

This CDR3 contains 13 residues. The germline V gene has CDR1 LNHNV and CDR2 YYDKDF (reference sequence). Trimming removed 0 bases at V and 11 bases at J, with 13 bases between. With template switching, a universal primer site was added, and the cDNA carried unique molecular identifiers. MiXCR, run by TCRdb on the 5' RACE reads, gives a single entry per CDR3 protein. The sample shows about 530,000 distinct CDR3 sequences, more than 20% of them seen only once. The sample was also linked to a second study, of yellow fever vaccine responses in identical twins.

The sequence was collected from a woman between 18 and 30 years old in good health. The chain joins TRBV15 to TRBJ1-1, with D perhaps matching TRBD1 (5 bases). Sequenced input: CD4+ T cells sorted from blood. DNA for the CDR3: TGTGCCACCAGCAGAGATCTTACCGGGGGGGCTTTCTTT. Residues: CATSRDLTGGAFF.